This TCR beta chain originates from a study of blood T cell repertoires in COVID-19. Study background: The analysed material was cDNA or gDNA that came from T cells, B-cell-depleted T cells, or PBMCs.

The germline V and J ends were trimmed by 5 bases and 2 bases, with 13 bases remaining between them. Germline-derived CDR1 and CDR2 are LGHDT and YNNKEL (reference sequence). CDR3 length equals 15 residues. Here immunoSEQ multiplex PCR was the method, and the copy in TCRdb shows in-frame clones only, minus some. The repertoire consists of about 300,000 clones, with 85% occurring once and the leading ten covering about 1.9%. This clone was picked up a small number of times. Sequences were obtained from PBMCs or T cells enriched from blood (not recorded which). V usage is TRBV3-1 (or the pseudogene TRBV3-2) and J usage is TRBJ2-1; unclear D gene. This TCR came from a woman aged 25 to 39 who had been exposed to COVID-19. The CDR3 DNA is TGTGCCAGCAGCGGAGAGGTCCGACCCTACAATGAGCAGTTCTTC. It is translated as CASSGEVRPYNEQFF.